Below, 21 T cell receptor beta chains from the same sample are listed, as sequenced in a study of cytomegalovirus exposure and HLA in healthy donors. The PCR had 60 Vbeta and 13 Jbeta primers. Assay: immunoSEQ multiplex PCR; the TCRdb copy retains only in-frame clones and omits some. The sample yields 150,000 to 200,000 clones, more than 60% seen once. The sequencing input was PBMCs. Every receptor here comes from a woman between 40 and 55 years old in good health and CMV-seropositive.

The V call is TRBV7-8, the J call TRBJ2-1; TRBD2 matches at 8 bases. V trimming: 4 bases; J trimming: 1 base; junction bases outside the gene matches: 12. The CDR3 length is 18 residues. CDR1 SGHVS and CDR2 FQNEAQ come from the germline V gene. The CDR3 protein is CASSSHHTSGISYNEQFF. The CDR3 region has the DNA TGTGCCAGCAGCTCGCACCATACTAGCGGAATTTCCTACAATGAGCAGTTCTTC.

V usage is TRBV9 and J usage is TRBJ2-1; TRBD2 aligns across 8 bases. Germline-derived CDR1 and CDR2 are SGDLS and YYNGEE. The CDR3 spans 16 residues. The J segment lost 2 bases and the V segment lost 4 bases, leaving 8 bases of the junction unmatched. The CDR3 reads CASSPSGTRPYNEQFF. The CDR3 DNA follows: TGTGCCAGCAGCCCCTCAGGGACTAGGCCCTACAATGAGCAGTTCTTC. Together with reference TRBV9 and TRBJ2-1, the CDR3 gives the full variable domain: DSGVTQTPKHLITATGQRVTLRCSPRSGDLSVYWYQQSLDQGLQFLIQYYNGEERAKGNILERFSAQQFPDLHSELNLSSLELGDSALYFCASSPSGTRPYNEQFFGPGTRLTVL.

V gene TRBV12-5 combines with J gene TRBJ2-5; weak D call: TRBD2 (5 bases). The CDR3 loop spans 15 amino acids. Trimming removed 6 bases at V and 1 base at J, with 15 bases between. Germline V gene data show CDR1 as LGHNT and CDR2 as FRNRAP. CDR3 protein: CASGTPRLTQETQYF. The CDR3 bases are TGTGCTAGTGGCACCCCCCGACTAACCCAAGAGACCCAGTACTTC.

Details on this clone: Other nucleotide sequences in the sample specify the same CDR3. The chain recombines TRBV5-1 with TRBJ2-7; a possible D gene is TRBD2 (6 bases). This CDR3 contains 15 residues. Looked up from germline, CDR1 is SGHRS and CDR2 is YFSETQ. Trimming took off 1 base at V and 4 bases at J, with 15 bases between the two ends. The CDR3 loop reads CASSLTAGGGYEQYF. CDR3 nucleotides: TGCGCCAGCAGCTTGACCGCCGGTGGGGGGTACGAGCAGTACTTC.

The gene calls are TRBV5-4 and TRBJ2-5; no reliable D call. Germline V lookup: CDR1 SGHNT, CDR2 YYREEE (reference sequence). The CDR3 extends over 16 amino acids. V lost 0 bases, J lost 1 base, and 13 bases lay in between. CDR3 amino acids: CASSLDPRGVQETQYF. CDR3 bases: TGTGCCAGCAGCTTGGACCCTCGAGGAGTCCAAGAGACCCAGTACTTC.

Here the CDR3 DNA reads TGTGCCAGCACACTAGCGGGAGTGGTTAACGAGCAGTACTTC. Its protein is CASTLAGVVNEQYF. The chain employs TRBV5-4 and TRBJ2-7; 11 bases agree with TRBD2. J gave up 5 bases and V 6 bases, and 7 bases lay outside the gene matches. The CDR3 is 14 amino acids. CDR1 and CDR2 (germline): SGHNT, YYREEE (reference sequence).

This sequence joins TRBV5-5 and TRBJ2-5, with TRBD1 matching over 8 bases. The CDR3 has 18 amino acids. Per germline, CDR1 SGHKS and CDR2 YYEKEE (reference sequence). Unmatched junction bases numbered 19, after V lost 4 bases and J lost 5 bases. The CDR3 sequence is CASSTMRQAGGQGETQYF. The CDR3 DNA is TGTGCCAGCAGCACTATGCGGCAGGCAGGGGGCCAGGGGGAGACCCAGTACTTC.

V gene TRBV19 combines with J gene TRBJ1-5, with D uncertain. Germline lookup yields CDR1 LNHDA and CDR2 SQIVND (reference sequence). The length of the CDR3 is 15 residues. V lost 5 bases, J lost 2 bases, and 13 bases lay in between. CDR3 loop: CASSVGGGRNQPQHF. In nucleotides, the CDR3 is TGTGCCAGTAGTGTCGGCGGAGGCCGCAATCAGCCCCAGCATTTT.

The chain is built from TRBV5-6 and TRBJ2-7; 8 bases are shared with TRBD1. Germline V gene lookup returns CDR1 SGHDT and CDR2 YYEEEE. The CDR3 totals 14 residues. V dropped 0 bases and J dropped 6; count of bases not matched to a gene: 5. CDR3 loop: CASSLDSGGLEQYF. CDR3 DNA sequence: TGTGCCAGCAGCTTGGATTCAGGGGGCCTCGAGCAGTACTTC. Based on the CDR3 plus reference TRBV5-6 and TRBJ2-7, the full variable domain is DAGVTQSPTHLIKTRGQQVTLRCSPKSGHDTVSWYQQALGQGPQFIFQYYEEEERQRGNFPDRFSGHQFPNYSSELNVNALLLGDSALYLCASSLDSGGLEQYFGPGTRLTVT.

The rearrangement links TRBV7-8 to TRBJ1-1; a possible D gene is TRBD1 (5 bases). Germline CDR1 reads SGHVS; CDR2 reads FQNEAQ. Trimming shortened V by 4 bases and J by 4 bases, and 19 bases separated the two germline ends. The CDR3 extends over 16 amino acids. The CDR3 bases are TGTGCCAGCAGCTCCGCGAACCCCCCCGGGGGCACTGAAGCTTTCTTT. Amino acids: CASSSANPPGGTEAFF.

The chain carries TRBV10-3 and TRBJ2-2; TRBD2 is a possible D gene (5 bases). V was shortened by 7 bases and J by 6 bases, with 15 bases between the two germline ends. The germline V gene encodes CDR1 ENHRY and CDR2 SYGVKD. There are 14 residues in the CDR3. The CDR3 protein is CAITEGMGAGELFF. The CDR3 nucleotides read TGTGCCATCACCGAGGGTATGGGTGCCGGGGAGCTGTTTTTT.

The rearrangement uses TRBV7-2 and TRBJ2-7, with 7 bases identical to TRBD2. The CDR3 sequence is 15 residues long. J gave up 5 bases and V 1 base, and 8 bases lay outside the gene matches. Germline V CDR1 and CDR2: SGHTA, FQGNSA. DNA for the CDR3: TGTGCCAGCAGCTTAGTGGCGGGAGAGCAACACGAGCAGTACTTC. Translated, it gives CASSLVAGEQHEQYF.

The chain couples TRBV6-5 to TRBJ1-1; perhaps TRBD1 as D (6 bases). Per germline, CDR1 MNHEY and CDR2 SVGAGI. CDR3 length equals 13 residues. The germline V and J ends were trimmed by 6 bases and 6 bases, with 14 bases remaining between them. The DNA for the CDR3 is TGTGCCAGCAGCCCTAACAGGGTGTCTGAAGCTTTCTTT. As protein: CASSPNRVSEAFF.

The J gene is TRBJ1-5, the V gene TRBV27, with a possible D match to TRBD1 (5 bases). CDR3 length equals 14 residues. V was cut by 3 bases and J by 5 bases, with 11 bases left in between. From germline, CDR1 is MNHEY and CDR2 SMNVEV (reference sequence). The CDR3 reads CASSFGGGDQPQHF. Written as DNA, the CDR3 is TGTGCCAGCAGTTTTGGGGGAGGGGATCAGCCCCAGCATTTT.

V is TRBV18 and J is TRBJ2-3; D not resolved. Per germline, CDR1 KGHSH and CDR2 LQKENI. Deletions cut 4 bases from V and 1 base from J, with 12 bases between. There are 15 residues in the CDR3. The CDR3 protein is CASSRLDAGTDTQYF. DNA for the CDR3: TGTGCCAGCTCACGCTTGGATGCGGGCACAGATACGCAGTATTTT.

The CDR3 DNA reads as TGCGCCAGCACCTCAACTAGCGGGAGGCCTCCGGGTACCTACAATGAGCAGTTCTTC. The encoded protein is CASTSTSGRPPGTYNEQFF. This chain links TRBV10-1 with TRBJ2-1; the match to TRBD2 covers 12 bases. Trimming cost V 7 bases and J 2 bases; bases outside gene matches: 15. CDR1 is WNHNN and CDR2 is SYGVQD in the germline V gene (reference sequence). The CDR3 contains 19 residues.

The chain combines TRBV7-2 with TRBJ1-3, with D tentatively TRBD1 (5 bases). Trimming pared 1 base from V and 4 bases from J, leaving 11 bases between. CDR1 and CDR2 from the germline V gene are SGHTA and FQGNSA. This CDR3 has 15 residues. CDR3 in DNA: TGTGCCAGCAGCTTAGTTCCGGACACGGGAAACACCATATATTTT. It specifies CASSLVPDTGNTIYF.

This clone was counted only a few times. The V call is TRBV19, the J call TRBJ1-1, with D perhaps TRBD1 (6 bases). Germline lookup yields CDR1 LNHDA and CDR2 SQIVND (reference sequence). V lost 3 bases, J lost 5 bases, and 16 bases lay in between. This CDR3 region has 15 residues. In DNA form, the CDR3 reads TGTGCCAGTAGTATCATAACCAGGGGACGGACTGAAGCTTTCTTT. It codes for CASSIITRGRTEAFF.

The rearrangement uses TRBV11-3 and TRBJ1-1, with D uncertain. V was cut by 4 bases and J by 4 bases, with 10 bases left in between. The CDR3 is 13 amino acids. Germline V CDR1 and CDR2: SGHNT, YENEEA. CDR3 sequence reads: CASSSTVGTEAFF. The CDR3, as DNA: TGTGCCAGCAGCTCAACAGTCGGCACTGAAGCTTTCTTT.

This clone was seen a few times. The chain links TRBV19 to TRBJ1-5, with D tentatively TRBD1 (5 bases). The CDR3 sequence is 13 residues long. The V gene lost 7 bases and the J gene lost 5 bases, with 12 bases spanning the gap. Per germline, CDR1 LNHDA and CDR2 SQIVND (reference sequence). CDR3 in amino acids: CASKKGYDQPQHF. The DNA for the CDR3 is TGTGCCAGTAAAAAGGGGTACGATCAGCCCCAGCATTTT.

This rearrangement joins TRBV19 to TRBJ2-7; maybe TRBD2 (5 bases). Germline values: CDR1 LNHDA, CDR2 SQIVND (reference sequence). The CDR3 loop spans 13 amino acids. Between the trimmed V and J ends, which lost 7 bases and 7 bases, there was a span of 17 bases. The CDR3 here is CASNDYGSGEQYF. CDR3 nucleotide sequence: TGTGCCAGTAACGACTATGGGTCGGGGGAGCAGTACTTC.